Reported below is one T cell receptor (beta chain). The data were obtained in a study of blood T cells in healthy people across ages. It was with a sample-barcoded 5' primer and a J-beta primer mix that a second PCR of roughly 6 to 11 cycles was run. TCRdb re-called the 5' RACE reads with MiXCR, one entry per CDR3 protein. Of some 880,000 distinct CDR3 sequences listed, 35% to 40% are singletons. CDR3 length: 14 amino acids. The sample was blood. The receptor comes from a young man in good health. This chain links TRBV21-1 with TRBJ2-5. TRBV21-1 is assigned pseudogene status. The CDR3 here is CASSKHYGRETQYF. For the CDR3, the DNA is TGTGCCAGCAGCAAACATTACGGTCGCGAGACCCAGTACTTC.